Sequencing of this TCR beta chain was carried out in a study of cytomegalovirus exposure and HLA in healthy donors. Whole-study context: One earlier analysis, a look at some 180 million T cells, found some 120 million unique TCR beta sequences.

Germline lookup yields CDR1 SGDLS and CDR2 YYNGEE. This CDR3 region has 16 residues. After removal of 3 bases from V and 0 bases from J, the junction contained 4 bases not matched to a gene. In nominal health when sampled, donors likely had unrecorded immune exposures nonetheless. In the PCR, 60 Vbeta and 13 Jbeta primers were used. Profiled with immunoSEQ multiplex PCR; TCRdb holds only in-frame clones, not every one. Of about 52,000 clones in the sample, around 50% are singletons; the top ten hold 10% to 15%. Study-wide points: Under in vitro conditions, a few CMV-associated chains were confirmed as specific for CMV antigens. Prior analysis indicated that the majority of TCR beta V segments exhibited productivity approximately 87% or approximately 30% of the time.

As regards this clone: Its antigen is undetermined.

V is TRBV9 and J is TRBJ2-3, with TRBD2 identical over 10 bases. The TCR was taken from a human donor in good health. The sample was PBMCs. This chain's CDR3 is CASSGGAGGSTDTQYF. DNA of the CDR3: TGTGCCAGCAGCGGGGGAGCGGGGGGGAGCACAGATACGCAGTATTTT.